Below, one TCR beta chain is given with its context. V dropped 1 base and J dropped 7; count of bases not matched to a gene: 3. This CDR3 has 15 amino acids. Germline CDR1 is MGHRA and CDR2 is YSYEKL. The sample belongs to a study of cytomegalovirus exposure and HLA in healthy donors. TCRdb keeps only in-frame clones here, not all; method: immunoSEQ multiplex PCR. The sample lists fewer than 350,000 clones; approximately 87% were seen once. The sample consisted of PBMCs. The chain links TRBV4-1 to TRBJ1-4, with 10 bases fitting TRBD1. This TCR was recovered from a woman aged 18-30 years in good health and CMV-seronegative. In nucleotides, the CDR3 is TGCGCCAGCAGCCAAGTCGGGACAGGGGTTGAAAAACTGTTTTTT. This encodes CASSQVGTGVEKLFF.